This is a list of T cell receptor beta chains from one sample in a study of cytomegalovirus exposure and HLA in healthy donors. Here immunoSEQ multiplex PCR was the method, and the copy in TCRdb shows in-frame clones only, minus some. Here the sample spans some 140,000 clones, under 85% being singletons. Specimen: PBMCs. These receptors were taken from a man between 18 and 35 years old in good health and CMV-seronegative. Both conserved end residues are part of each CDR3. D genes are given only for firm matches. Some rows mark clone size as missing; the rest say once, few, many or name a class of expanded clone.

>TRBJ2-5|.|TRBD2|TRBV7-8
TGTGCCAGCAGCTTAGCCCAGGGAGGTCCAGCGGGAGAGCAGTACTTC
CASSLAQGGPAGEQYF
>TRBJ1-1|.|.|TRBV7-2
TGTGCCAGCAGACCAACCGGACAGCGGAACACTGAAGCTTTCTTT
CASRPTGQRNTEAFF
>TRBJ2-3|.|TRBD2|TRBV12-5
TGTGCTAGTGGCCCCGGCGGGGGGGTGAATACGCAGTATTTT
CASGPGGGVNTQYF
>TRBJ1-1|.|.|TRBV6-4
TGTGCCAGCAGTGAGAAAGACAAAACTGAAGCTTTCTTT
CASSEKDKTEAFF
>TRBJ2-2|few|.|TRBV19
TGTGCCAGTAGCACCCTGGAGGCCCACACCGGGGAGCTGTTTTTT
CASSTLEAHTGELFF
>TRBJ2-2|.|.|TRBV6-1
TGTGCCAGCAGTGTATTGGCGGGTATCCGCACCGGGGAGCTGTTTTTT
CASSVLAGIRTGELFF
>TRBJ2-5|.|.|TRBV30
TGTGCCTGGAATATGGGCCAGGCGAACCAAGAGACCCAGTACTTC
CAWNMGQANQETQYF
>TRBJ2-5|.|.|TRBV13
TGTGCCAGCAGCTTAGGACAGCCCCGGGGAACCCAGTACTTC
CASSLGQPRGTQYF
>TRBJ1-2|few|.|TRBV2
TGTGCCAGCAGGGAACTGAACACCTATGGCTACACCTTC
CASRELNTYGYTF
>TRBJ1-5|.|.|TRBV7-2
TGTGCCAGCAGCTTGGTGCAGGGCATCAATCAGCCCCAGCATTTT
CASSLVQGINQPQHF
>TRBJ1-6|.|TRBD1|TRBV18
TGTGCCAGCTCCAGGGACAGGGTCGGAGGAATTTCACCCCTCCACTTT
CASSRDRVGGISPLHF
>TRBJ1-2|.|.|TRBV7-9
TGTTCCAGCAGCTTAGGCGGTCCTACGGGGTACTATGGCTACACCTTC
CSSSLGGPTGYYGYTF
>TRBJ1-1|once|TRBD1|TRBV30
TGTGCCTGGAGTGGAGGGGACAGGGCCAACACTGAAGCTTTCTTT
CAWSGGDRANTEAFF
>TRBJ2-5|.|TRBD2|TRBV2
TGTGCCAGCAGGGTATCGGGGGGGACCCAGTACTTC
CASRVSGGTQYF
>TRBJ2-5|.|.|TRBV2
TGTGCCAGCATTCTCCGAAGAGGCCAAGAGACCCAGTACTTC
CASILRRGQETQYF
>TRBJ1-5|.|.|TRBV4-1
TGCGCCAGCAGCCAAGATGGGGGGGTTCGGGATCAGCCCCAGCATTTT
CASSQDGGVRDQPQHF
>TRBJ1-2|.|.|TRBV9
TGTGCCAGCAGCCCGGGACCGACGGGGGGTGGCTACACCTTC
CASSPGPTGGGYTF
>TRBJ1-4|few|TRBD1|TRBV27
TGTGCCAGCAGTCCGGACAGGGGGCGGGAGAAACTGTTTTTT
CASSPDRGREKLFF